This T cell receptor beta chain came from a study of shared clonotypes between healthy human individuals. Overall study: In total, the donors were two women and a few men aged 18 to 49. Study-level results: Sorted-subset sequencing was shown by rarefaction to be incomplete despite large depth.

The healthy adult donors were HIV-negative and reported no recent acute infections or vaccinations. The authors distributed each subset's genomic DNA evenly over several immunoSEQ plates. Generated by immunoSEQ multiplex PCR, the TCRdb table keeps only in-frame clones and is missing some. The profile covers approximately 2.3 million clones, with approximately 93% appearing a single time and under 0.45% taken by the ten largest. Concerning this clone: No antigen is known for it.

The sample consisted of naive CD4+ T cells from PBMCs. Specified subset: CD45RA+ positively selected. The receptor was derived from a man aged 18 to 30 in good health. Some clones in this sample may be carry-over from other donors' samples.

The CDR3 DNA sequence: TGCAGCGTGCGTTATTCCGGGACTAGCGGGAGGAGCTCCTACAATGAGCAGTTCTTC. This encodes CSVRYSGTSGRSSYNEQFF. The rearrangement uses TRBV29-1 and TRBJ2-1, with TRBD2 matching 15 bases. Germline CDR1 and CDR2: SQVTM and ANQGSEA. J lost 0 bases, V lost 6 bases, and 12 bases had no gene match. This CDR3 region has 19 residues.